Presented here are 30 T cell receptor beta chains from one specimen sequenced in a study of vaccination and CD4 T cells after COVID-19. Their recognized antigens are unknown. Sequencing of cultured CD4+ T cell DNA used the Oncomine TCR Beta short-read assay. TCRdb passed the PCR reads through MiXCR, listing each CDR3 protein once. In the table there are approximately 13,000 distinct CDR3 sequences, 55% of which are singletons. Treatment in this sample: roughly ten-day PBMC culture with coronavirus spike peptide pools or control peptides (ViraFEST assay). Sequenced sample: CD4+ T cells from blood, cultured in vitro. The source is a human donor who had recovered from COVID-19.

Only a few counts were recorded for this clonotype. CDR3 amino acids: CASSPGVSREINQPQHF. The CDR3 DNA reads TGCGCCAGCAGCCCCGGTGTGTCAAGGGAAATCAATCAGCCCCAGCATTTT. V is TRBV10-1 and J is TRBJ1-5; D remains ambiguous. This CDR3 spans 17 amino acids. The V gene lost 6 bases and the J gene lost 3 bases, with 21 bases spanning the gap. Germline CDR1 is WNHNN and CDR2 is SYGVQD (reference sequence).

The chain links TRBV10-1 to TRBJ2-5; TRBD2 is a possible D gene (5 bases). Germline values: CDR1 WNHNN, CDR2 SYGVQD (reference sequence). V was clipped by 3 bases and J by 6 bases, with 8 bases between them. The CDR3 runs 12 residues. CDR3 sequence (DNA): TGCGCCAGCAGTGATACGGGGAAGACCCAGTACTTC. This gives the protein CASSDTGKTQYF.

The gene calls are TRBV20-1 and TRBJ1-5, with D tentatively TRBD1 (6 bases). Per germline, CDR1 DFQATT and CDR2 SNEGSKA (reference sequence). Trimming cost V 5 bases and J 4 bases, with 18 bases left between them. CDR3 length: 15 residues. The CDR3 nucleotides read TGCAGTGCTCAGGTGGACAGCTTGGGTAATCAGCCCCAGCATTTT. Translated, it gives CSAQVDSLGNQPQHF.

The rearrangement links TRBV6-1 to TRBJ2-2, with 7 bases that match TRBD1. Germline lookup yields CDR1 MNHNS and CDR2 SASEGT. Trimming took 6 bases from V and 1 from J; bases not matched to a gene: 8. This CDR3 is 16 amino acids long. The CDR3 DNA sequence: TGTGCCAGCAGCCAAAGACAGGGTCGGAACACCGGGGAGCTGTTTTTT. Translating gives CASSQRQGRNTGELFF.

The sample holds a few counts of this clonotype. This sequence joins TRBV12-3 or TRBV12-4 and TRBJ1-1; D remains unclear. CDR3 size: 14 residues. Trimming stripped 3 bases from V and 1 base from J, with 9 bases between. The CDR3 sequence is CASSFTLQNTEAFF. Here the CDR3 DNA reads TGTGCCAGCAGTTTCACACTTCAGAACACTGAAGCTTTCTTT.

In its sample, this clonotype is medium-sized. This chain uses TRBV12-3 or TRBV12-4 with TRBJ2-7; perhaps TRBD1 as D (6 bases). The CDR3 loop spans 15 amino acids. Deletions cut 6 bases from V and 5 bases from J, with 20 bases between. CDR3 DNA sequence: TGTGCCAGCAGGAAATCTTACAGGGCTGGCGACGAGCAGTACTTC. It specifies CASRKSYRAGDEQYF.

The chain couples TRBV6-5 to TRBJ1-2, with a weak D call TRBD1 (6 bases). The CDR3 runs 15 residues. CDR1 MNHEY and CDR2 SVGAGI come from the germline V gene. V shed 0 bases and J shed 4 bases, with 12 bases lying between them. CDR3 residues: CASSYSKDSPYGYTF. DNA for the CDR3: TGTGCCAGCAGTTACTCGAAGGACAGTCCCTATGGCTACACCTTC.

The chain links TRBV20-1 to TRBJ1-5, with 7 nucleotides matching TRBD1. The CDR3 has 14 amino acids. J lost 1 base, V lost 5 bases, and 5 bases had no gene match. CDR1 is DFQATT and CDR2 is SNEGSKA in the germline V gene (reference sequence). This chain's CDR3 is CSALPGQSNQPQHF. The DNA for the CDR3 is TGCAGTGCTCTGCCGGGACAGAGCAATCAGCCCCAGCATTTT.

This chain joins TRBV28 and TRBJ2-4, with 9 bases that match TRBD1. Trimming cost V 2 bases and J 9 bases; bases outside gene matches: 17. The CDR3 runs 18 residues. Germline CDR1 is MDHEN and CDR2 is SYDVKM. Written as DNA, the CDR3 is TGTGCCAGCAGTTTAGGCTCTGAAGGATTTGACAGGGGGACCATTCAGTACTTC. Translation: CASSLGSEGFDRGTIQYF.

V and J are TRBV6-1 and TRBJ1-2; no definite D call. V shed 0 bases and J shed 6 bases, with 11 bases lying between them. Germline CDR1 is MNHNS and CDR2 is SASEGT. The CDR3 loop spans 14 amino acids. The CDR3 DNA reads TGTGCCAGCAGTGAAGCGGTGCCCGGGGATGGCTACACCTTC. Translation: CASSEAVPGDGYTF.

The chain links TRBV20-1 to TRBJ1-2; 7 bases are a match to TRBD1. The CDR3 totals 13 residues. From germline, CDR1 is DFQATT and CDR2 SNEGSKA (reference sequence). V was clipped by 5 bases and J by 4 bases; unmatched bases: 7. CDR3 sequence reads: CSARHRDSYGYTF. For the CDR3, the DNA is TGCAGTGCTCGACACCGGGACAGCTATGGCTACACCTTC.

The chain combines TRBV4-1 with TRBJ1-5; D is perhaps TRBD1 (5 bases). Germline loops: CDR1 MGHRA, CDR2 YSYEKL. The CDR3 sequence is 15 residues long. V gave up 2 bases and J gave up 4 bases, with 12 bases separating them. The CDR3 DNA is TGCGCCAGCAGCCAACCTAGACAGAGGAATCAGCCCCAGCATTTT. Translating gives CASSQPRQRNQPQHF.

This rearrangement joins TRBV7-2 to TRBJ2-5; 10 nucleotides agree with TRBD1. Germline CDR1 is SGHTA and CDR2 is FQGNSA. The CDR3 is 14 residues long. Trimming took 5 bases from V and 4 from J; bases not matched to a gene: 4. The CDR3 loop is CASSPRTGGETQYF. The CDR3 nucleotides are TGTGCCAGCAGCCCACGGACAGGGGGAGAGACCCAGTACTTC. Using reference TRBV7-2 and TRBJ2-5 for the parts outside the CDR3, the full variable domain is GAGVSQSPSNKVTEKGKDVELRCDPISGHTALYWYRQSLGQGLEFLIYFQGNSAPDKSGLPSDRFSAERTGGSVSTLTIQRTQQEDSAVYLCASSPRTGGETQYFGPGTRLLVL.

The chain joins TRBV6-2 or TRBV6-3 to TRBJ2-5; D possibly corresponds to TRBD1 (6 bases). Trimming removed 5 bases from V and 5 bases from J, with 15 bases in between. CDR1 and CDR2 (germline): MNHEY, SVGEGT. This CDR3 comprises 14 residues. CDR3 amino acids: CASSPQPGVETQYF. In DNA form, the CDR3 reads TGTGCCAGCAGTCCGCAGCCAGGGGTGGAGACCCAGTACTTC.

This chain uses TRBV3-1 with TRBJ2-7; no firm D call. V lost 2 bases and J 3 bases, leaving 2 bases between the germline ends. The CDR3 sequence is 11 residues long. The germline V gene has CDR1 LGHDT and CDR2 YNNKEL (reference sequence). The CDR3 DNA reads TGTGCCAGCAGCCAATTCTACGAGCAGTACTTC. This codes for CASSQFYEQYF.

This clonotype showed up just a few times. The chain carries TRBV11-2 and TRBJ1-1, with D hard to call. Trimming took off 8 bases at V and 5 bases at J, with 15 bases between the two ends. The CDR3 spans 13 residues. CDR1 and CDR2 (germline): SGHAT, FQNNGV. CDR3 sequence reads: CASGRDQGTEAFF. The CDR3 region has the DNA TGTGCCAGCGGGCGAGATCAAGGGACTGAAGCTTTCTTT.

A few counts support this clonotype. The chain couples TRBV7-9 to TRBJ1-1, with D hard to call. The CDR3 totals 15 residues. Trimming took 4 bases from V and 0 from J, leaving 12 bases between them. Germline lookup yields CDR1 SEHNR and CDR2 FQNEAQ (reference sequence). CDR3 protein: CASSSARVLNTEAFF. In DNA, the CDR3 is TGTGCCAGCAGCTCCGCCCGGGTCCTGAACACTGAAGCTTTCTTT.

V is TRBV7-3 and J is TRBJ2-5; D is ambiguous. CDR1 and CDR2 from the germline V gene are SGHTA and FQGTGA. The V gene lost 5 bases and the J gene lost 5 bases, with 12 bases spanning the gap. The CDR3 contains 13 residues. CDR3 sequence: CASSPSTVETQYF. The CDR3 DNA reads TGTGCCAGCAGCCCGAGTACGGTGGAGACCCAGTACTTC.

V is TRBV20-1 and J is TRBJ2-1; 8 nucleotides match TRBD2. The CDR3 contains 13 residues. Germline CDR1 and CDR2: DFQATT and SNEGSKA (reference sequence). The junction had 4 bases not matched to a gene; V was cut back by 3 bases and J by 6 bases. As DNA, the CDR3 is TGCAGTGCTAGTCGAGCGGGAGTCAATGAGCAGTTCTTC. Translating gives CSASRAGVNEQFF.

The DNA of the CDR3 is TGTGCCAGCAGCTTAGCAGGACGGAGCACCTACAATGAGCAGTTCTTC. This translates into CASSLAGRSTYNEQFF. The chain employs TRBV7-2 and TRBJ2-1; no definite D call. V lost 0 bases to trimming and J lost 2 bases, with 11 bases between them. Germline CDR1 and CDR2: SGHTA and FQGNSA. The length of the CDR3 is 16 residues.

The chain uses TRBV20-1 and TRBJ2-3; possibly TRBD2 for D (5 bases). There are 14 residues in the CDR3. Germline lookup yields CDR1 DFQATT and CDR2 SNEGSKA (reference sequence). V dropped 5 bases and J dropped 3 bases, with 15 bases sitting between them. The CDR3 coding sequence is TGCAGTGCTCGTTTGGTGGGAGTAACAGATACGCAGTATTTT. Its translation is CSARLVGVTDTQYF.

The V gene is TRBV12-3 or TRBV12-4, the J gene TRBJ2-7; D not resolved. The CDR3 runs 12 residues. V was pared by 7 bases and J by 5 bases, with 12 bases between. The CDR3 is CASNKGPHEQYF. The CDR3 bases are TGTGCCAGCAATAAGGGTCCGCACGAGCAGTACTTC.

The chain uses TRBV7-3 and TRBJ2-2; 10 nucleotides align to TRBD2. With V trimmed by 1 base and J by 3 bases, 11 bases remained unmatched. Looked up from germline, CDR1 is SGHTA and CDR2 is FQGTGA. The CDR3 loop spans 19 amino acids. CDR3: CASSLIGGGLAWDTGELFF. The CDR3 DNA is TGTGCCAGCAGCTTAATTGGTGGGGGACTAGCGTGGGACACCGGGGAGCTGTTTTTT.

The chain employs TRBV28 and TRBJ2-7; D is perhaps TRBD2 (6 bases). The germline V gene encodes CDR1 MDHEN and CDR2 SYDVKM. The CDR3 contains 13 residues. Trimming removed 6 bases from V and 5 bases from J, with 14 bases in between. The CDR3 DNA sequence: TGTGCCAGCAGCCACGGACTATCGAACGAGCAGTACTTC. Amino acids: CASSHGLSNEQYF.

This clonotype was detected only a few times. This chain uses TRBV27 with TRBJ2-7, with a tentative D call TRBD1 (8 bases). V was trimmed by 2 bases and J by 4 bases, leaving 21 bases between them. The CDR3 runs to 17 residues. Germline V lookup: CDR1 MNHEY, CDR2 SMNVEV (reference sequence). CDR3 bases: TGTGCCAGCAGTTTACAGGGGGCGGGGGCCACCTTTTACGAGCAGTACTTC. Its translation: CASSLQGAGATFYEQYF.

The CDR3 DNA reads TGTGCCAGCAGCAATAGGGGGCCCTATGGCTACACCTTC. It is translated as CASSNRGPYGYTF. The rearrangement joins TRBV7-9 to TRBJ1-2; TRBD1 agrees at 7 bases. This CDR3 has 13 amino acids. With V trimmed by 5 bases and J by 4 bases, 4 bases remained unmatched. CDR1 SEHNR and CDR2 FQNEAQ come from the germline V gene (reference sequence).

V and J are TRBV27 and TRBJ2-7; unclear D gene. V was shortened by 5 bases and J by 1 base, with 12 bases between the two germline ends. Germline CDR1 and CDR2: MNHEY and SMNVEV (reference sequence). This CDR3 contains 14 residues. In nucleotides, the CDR3 is TGTGCCAGCAGTCGCCACGGACGGTCCTACGAGCAGTACTTC. This encodes CASSRHGRSYEQYF.

This sequence joins TRBV27 and TRBJ2-2; D is unresolved. V lost 5 bases to trimming and J lost 2 bases, with 3 bases between them. Germline V CDR1 and CDR2: MNHEY, SMNVEV (reference sequence). The CDR3 contains 12 residues. The CDR3 here is CASSGNTGELFF. In DNA form, the CDR3 reads TGTGCCAGCAGTGGCAACACCGGGGAGCTGTTTTTT.

The J gene is TRBJ1-5, the V gene TRBV9; TRBD1 might be the D (6 bases). Germline CDR1 is SGDLS and CDR2 is YYNGEE. V was shortened by 3 bases and J by 0 bases, with 7 bases between the two germline ends. The CDR3 extends over 14 amino acids. The CDR3 nucleotides read TGTGCCAGCAGCGAGGACAGTAGCAATCAGCCCCAGCATTTT. Its protein product is CASSEDSSNQPQHF. The full variable domain, in which reference TRBV9 and TRBJ1-5 provide the parts outside the CDR3, is DSGVTQTPKHLITATGQRVTLRCSPRSGDLSVYWYQQSLDQGLQFLIQYYNGEERAKGNILERFSAQQFPDLHSELNLSSLELGDSALYFCASSEDSSNQPQHFGDGTRLSIL.

CDR3 loop: CASSEDRRYGYTF. CDR3 DNA sequence: TGTGCCAGCAGCGAGGACAGGAGGTATGGCTACACCTTC. The chain combines TRBV6-1 with TRBJ1-2, with 7 bases identical to TRBD1. Germline CDR1 and CDR2: MNHNS and SASEGT. The CDR3 is 13 residues long. The junction had 6 bases not matched to a gene; V was cut back by 6 bases and J by 5 bases.